The rows below give T cell receptor beta chains drawn from one sample of a study of blood T cell repertoires in COVID-19. Method: immunoSEQ multiplex PCR; TCRdb's copy keeps in-frame clones and lacks some. This sample has about 140,000 clones, with just under 80% found just once. Sequencing was done on a sample of peripheral blood. All receptors derive from a woman aged 55 to 70 with acute or convalescent COVID-19. Both conserved end residues are part of each CDR3. The order of the fields is D gene, J gene, clone size, V gene, CDR3 protein, CDR3 DNA. D genes are given only for firm matches. Clone sizes are given selectively: once, few, many, or a class where the clone is expanded.

d_call: -
j_call: TRBJ2-2
clone_size: -
v_call: TRBV23-1
cdr3_aa: CASSRPRGGLNTGELFF
cdr3_nt: TGCGCCAGCAGTCGTCCAAGGGGAGGCCTGAACACCGGGGAGCTGTTTTTT

d_call: TRBD1
j_call: TRBJ1-2
clone_size: once
v_call: TRBV24-1
cdr3_aa: CATSDGFDRGEGYTF
cdr3_nt: TGTGCCACCAGTGACGGCTTCGACAGGGGCGAAGGCTACACCTTC

d_call: TRBD2
j_call: TRBJ2-2
clone_size: -
v_call: TRBV19
cdr3_aa: CASRRTSGNTGELFF
cdr3_nt: TGTGCCAGTAGGAGGACTAGCGGAAACACCGGGGAGCTGTTTTTT

d_call: TRBD2
j_call: TRBJ2-5
clone_size: -
v_call: TRBV27
cdr3_aa: CASSLLSGTGETQYF
cdr3_nt: TGTGCCAGCAGTTTACTAAGCGGGACGGGGGAGACCCAGTACTTC

d_call: TRBD2
j_call: TRBJ2-7
clone_size: -
v_call: TRBV28
cdr3_aa: CASRRLAGEQYF
cdr3_nt: TGTGCCAGCAGACGACTAGCGGGAGAGCAGTACTTC

d_call: -
j_call: TRBJ2-7
clone_size: -
v_call: TRBV5-1
cdr3_aa: CASSLARSAHEQYF
cdr3_nt: TGCGCCAGCAGCTTGGCTAGAAGCGCCCACGAGCAGTACTTC

d_call: -
j_call: TRBJ2-1
clone_size: -
v_call: TRBV18
cdr3_aa: CASSRQSSYNEQFF
cdr3_nt: TGTGCCAGCTCACGACAGAGCTCCTACAATGAGCAGTTCTTC

d_call: -
j_call: TRBJ2-7
clone_size: once
v_call: TRBV5-1
cdr3_aa: CASANLIGQGTYEQYF
cdr3_nt: TGCGCCAGCGCAAACCTCATCGGCCAGGGGACCTACGAGCAGTACTTC

d_call: -
j_call: TRBJ1-5
clone_size: many
v_call: TRBV5-4
cdr3_aa: CASSLGGLSNQPQHF
cdr3_nt: TGTGCCAGCAGCTTGGGAGGGCTAAGCAATCAGCCCCAGCATTTT

d_call: -
j_call: TRBJ2-5
clone_size: -
v_call: TRBV19
cdr3_aa: CASSSGLGTGETQYF
cdr3_nt: TGTGCCAGTAGTTCGGGACTGGGTACGGGGGAGACCCAGTACTTC

d_call: -
j_call: TRBJ1-2
clone_size: -
v_call: TRBV28
cdr3_aa: CASSLRTSYGYTF
cdr3_nt: TGTGCCAGCAGTTTACGGACTTCCTATGGCTACACCTTC

d_call: -
j_call: TRBJ1-1
clone_size: few
v_call: TRBV6-1
cdr3_aa: CASSEGPRVEAFF
cdr3_nt: TGTGCCAGCAGTGAGGGGCCCCGGGTTGAAGCTTTCTTT

d_call: TRBD1
j_call: TRBJ2-1
clone_size: -
v_call: TRBV6-1
cdr3_aa: CASSEQGVGYNEQFF
cdr3_nt: TGTGCCAGCAGTGAACAGGGGGTAGGATACAATGAGCAGTTCTTC